A single sample gave rise to the 22 T cell receptor beta chains below, sequenced in a study of blood T cell repertoires in COVID-19. TCRdb keeps only in-frame clones here, not all; method: immunoSEQ multiplex PCR. The profile covers 300,000 to 450,000 clones, with around 87% appearing a single time and more than 9% taken by the ten largest. The sample was peripheral blood. These TCRs come from a woman aged 25-40 years with COVID-19, enrolled during active disease.

The V call is TRBV6-4, the J call TRBJ2-2; D uncertain. CDR1 and CDR2 from the germline V gene are MRHNA and SNTAGT. The CDR3 extends over 14 amino acids. V was trimmed by 3 bases and J by 1 base, leaving 6 bases between them. The CDR3 here is CASSEQLNTGELFF. The CDR3 DNA reads TGTGCCAGCAGTGAACAGTTGAACACCGGGGAGCTGTTTTTT.

This chain connects TRBV10-3 to TRBJ2-1, with D possibly being TRBD1 (6 bases). The CDR3 runs to 14 residues. Germline loops: CDR1 ENHRY, CDR2 SYGVKD. Trimming took 10 bases from V and 5 from J, leaving 18 bases between them. Written as DNA, the CDR3 is TGTGCCACGAGGTCCGGGACATCAAACAATGAGCAGTTCTTC. Protein sequence: CATRSGTSNNEQFF.

The J gene is TRBJ2-1, the V gene TRBV15; D is unresolved. V lost 7 bases and J lost 5, with 6 bases in between. Germline CDR1 is LNHNV and CDR2 is YYDKDF (reference sequence). The CDR3 length is 11 residues. The DNA of the CDR3 is TGTGCCACCACCCTAGACAATGAGCAGTTCTTC. Residues: CATTLDNEQFF.

The V and J genes are TRBV27 and TRBJ2-7, with 8 bases aligning to TRBD2. The CDR3 extends over 18 amino acids. The J segment lost 5 bases and the V segment lost 5 bases, leaving 20 bases of the junction unmatched. The germline V gene encodes CDR1 MNHEY and CDR2 SMNVEV (reference sequence). Here the CDR3 DNA reads TGTGCCAGCAGTCCACCGGGAGGGGGGGATCTTAATGTAGACGAGCAGTACTTC. Its translation is CASSPPGGGDLNVDEQYF.

V usage is TRBV10-3 and J usage is TRBJ2-1; 9 nucleotides match TRBD2. The junction had 3 bases not matched to a gene; V was cut back by 7 bases and J by 2 bases. The CDR3 contains 14 residues. CDR1 and CDR2 from the germline V gene are ENHRY and SYGVKD. The CDR3 DNA reads TGTGCCATCAAAACTAGCGGGCCCTACAATGAGCAGTTCTTC. This encodes CAIKTSGPYNEQFF.

The chain carries TRBV9 and TRBJ1-6; D gene uncertain. Per the germline V gene, CDR1 is SGDLS and CDR2 is YYNGEE. Trimming removed 3 bases at V and 1 base at J, with 8 bases between. This CDR3 region has 15 residues. In DNA, the CDR3 is TGTGCCAGCAGCGGAAGGGAGTCCTATAATTCACCCCTCCACTTT. Translating gives CASSGRESYNSPLHF.

The chain couples TRBV10-3 to TRBJ1-3; 7 positions match TRBD1. This CDR3 has 14 residues. V was clipped by 7 bases and J by 2 bases; unmatched bases: 5. Per the germline V gene, CDR1 is ENHRY and CDR2 is SYGVKD. Here the CDR3 reads CAITAGTAGNTIYF. In nucleotides, the CDR3 is TGTGCCATCACGGCCGGGACAGCTGGAAACACCATATATTTT.

This clone was seen just once. The chain is built from TRBV27 and TRBJ2-7; D perhaps matches TRBD1 (6 bases). Trimming left V 5 bases short and J 4 bases short, with 15 bases between. The CDR3 length is 14 residues. Germline CDR1 is MNHEY and CDR2 is SMNVEV (reference sequence). The CDR3 is CASSGPQGWYEQYF. CDR3 DNA sequence: TGTGCCAGCAGTGGGCCACAGGGTTGGTACGAGCAGTACTTC.

About this clone itself: Other DNA sequences in this sample translate to the same CDR3. This chain connects TRBV3-1 (or the pseudogene TRBV3-2) to TRBJ1-4; 7 nucleotides agree with TRBD1. From germline, CDR1 is LGHDT and CDR2 YNNKEL (reference sequence). The CDR3 loop spans 14 amino acids. The trim removed 4 bases at V and 7 bases at J, leaving 6 bases unmatched. Written as DNA, the CDR3 is TGTGCCAGCAGCCTACAGGGGACCGGTGAAAAACTGTTTTTT. Translated, it gives CASSLQGTGEKLFF.

The genes are TRBV6-1 and TRBJ1-5, with D hard to call. V was trimmed by 2 bases and J by 6 bases, leaving 5 bases between them. This CDR3 comprises 12 residues. CDR1 and CDR2 from the germline V gene are MNHNS and SASEGT. CDR3 nucleotide sequence: TGTGCCAGCAGTGAATTTCTTCAGCCCCAGCATTTT. Encoded protein: CASSEFLQPQHF.

This chain joins TRBV2 and TRBJ1-2; no firm D call. The germline V gene encodes CDR1 SNHLY and CDR2 FYNNEI. There are 12 residues in the CDR3. V was cut by 8 bases and J by 4 bases, with 11 bases left in between. The CDR3 DNA sequence: TGTGCCAGCCGCCGGGTCCTCTATGGCTACACCTTC. Its protein is CASRRVLYGYTF.

The rearrangement links TRBV5-8 to TRBJ2-3, with TRBD1 matching 7 bases. Germline loops: CDR1 SGHTS, CDR2 YDEGEE. V shed 1 base, J shed 1 base, and the junction held 0 bases outside the gene matches. The CDR3 consists of 14 residues. The CDR3 region has the DNA TGTGCCAGCAGCTTGCAGGGGGGCACAGATACGCAGTATTTT. Its translation is CASSLQGGTDTQYF.

V is TRBV9 and J is TRBJ2-7; possible D gene TRBD2, 6 bases. Trimming stripped 4 bases from V and 7 bases from J, with 12 bases between. CDR1 SGDLS and CDR2 YYNGEE come from the germline V gene. This CDR3 region has 12 residues. This CDR3 reads CASSPRGGEQYF. The CDR3 DNA is TGTGCCAGCAGCCCCCGGGGAGGAGAGCAGTACTTC. Full variable domain (missing parts from reference TRBV9 and TRBJ2-7): DSGVTQTPKHLITATGQRVTLRCSPRSGDLSVYWYQQSLDQGLQFLIQYYNGEERAKGNILERFSAQQFPDLHSELNLSSLELGDSALYFCASSPRGGEQYFGPGTRLTVT.

This chain uses TRBV12-3 or TRBV12-4 with TRBJ2-1; maybe TRBD2 (6 bases). CDR3 length: 11 residues. Trimming removed 7 bases at V and 9 bases at J, with 10 bases between. The CDR3 coding sequence is TGTGCCAGCACCCTGGGGGGTGAGCAGTTCTTC. It translates to CASTLGGEQFF.

The chain uses TRBV24-1 and TRBJ2-1; 10 bases align to TRBD2. With V trimmed by 3 bases and J by 10 bases, 5 bases remained unmatched. There are 14 residues in the CDR3. Germline V gene sequence: CDR1 KGHDR, CDR2 SFDVKD. The CDR3 nucleotides are TGTGCCACCAGTGATAGGACTAGCGGAGGGGAGCAGTTCTTC. Protein product: CATSDRTSGGEQFF.

This sequence joins TRBV27 and TRBJ2-2; D is possibly TRBD2 (5 bases). V lost 3 bases and J lost 5, with 10 bases in between. The CDR3 length is 14 residues. Germline CDR1 and CDR2: MNHEY and SMNVEV (reference sequence). The CDR3 loop is CASSLREWTGELFF. CDR3 nucleotide sequence: TGTGCCAGCAGTTTGAGGGAATGGACCGGGGAGCTGTTTTTT.

The CDR3 sequence: CASSGTSGSGAYEQYF. The CDR3 nucleotides read TGCGCCAGCAGTGGGACTAGCGGGAGTGGGGCCTACGAGCAGTACTTC. The J gene is TRBJ2-7, the V gene TRBV10-1; 13 bases line up with TRBD2. Trimming took 4 bases from V and 2 from J; bases not matched to a gene: 5. Per the germline V gene, CDR1 is WNHNN and CDR2 is SYGVQD (reference sequence). The CDR3 is 16 amino acids.

The V gene is TRBV6-5, the J gene TRBJ2-5, with D uncertain. The germline CDR1 and CDR2 sequences are MNHEY and SVGAGI. The CDR3 loop spans 15 amino acids. V was cut by 5 bases and J by 5 bases, with 18 bases left in between. CDR3 sequence: CASSPSLTPEETQYF. CDR3 bases: TGTGCCAGCAGTCCCTCCCTGACCCCGGAGGAGACCCAGTACTTC.

This chain uses TRBV12-1 with TRBJ2-7; the table's D call TRBD1 went unverified against the DNA. TRBV12-1 represents a pseudogene. CDR3 length: 18 residues. This CDR3 reads CASSFAGTGETSVYEQYF. CDR3 in DNA: TGTGCCAGCAGCTTTGCGGGGACAGGGGAGACTAGCGTCTACGAGCAGTACTTC.

This clone was found a few times. The rearrangement links TRBV6-2 or TRBV6-3 to TRBJ2-2, with D hard to call. V dropped 4 bases and J dropped 4 bases, with 10 bases sitting between them. CDR3 length: 14 amino acids. Per germline, CDR1 MNHEY and CDR2 SVGEGT. CDR3 sequence reads: CASSFGGGTGELFF. CDR3 DNA sequence: TGTGCCAGCAGTTTCGGCGGCGGCACCGGGGAGCTGTTTTTT.

The chain has TRBV2 and TRBJ1-1, with D uncertain. CDR1 and CDR2 (germline): SNHLY, FYNNEI. Between the trimmed V and J ends, which lost 7 bases and 1 base, there was a span of 10 bases. This CDR3 is built from 13 residues. The CDR3 nucleotides are TGTGCCAGCACCAGTAAGTGGAACACTGAAGCTTTCTTT. Protein product: CASTSKWNTEAFF.

This clone is a singleton in its sample. The chain is built from TRBV28 and TRBJ2-7; no definite D call. Trimming took off 3 bases at V and 2 bases at J, with 8 bases between the two ends. Germline-derived CDR1 and CDR2 are MDHEN and SYDVKM. The CDR3 is 13 residues long. The CDR3 is CASSFSVPYEQYF. The CDR3 DNA sequence: TGTGCCAGCAGTTTCTCGGTTCCCTACGAGCAGTACTTC.